The clone carrying this TCR beta chain has only one observation. Division of CD4+ cells produced a CD45RA+ naive subset and a CD45RA-negative memory subset. These data are taken from a study of shared clonotypes between healthy human individuals. For the study at large: Contributing individuals were two females and three males aged 18 to 49.

This CDR3 region has 14 residues. Germline V gene sequence: CDR1 MGHRA, CDR2 YSYEKL. Trimming took 1 base from V and 2 from J, leaving 8 bases between them. Using immunoSEQ multiplex PCR, the repertoire was profiled, and TCRdb retains in-frame clones only, with some absent. In the table there are about a million clones, roughly 70% of which are singletons. This sequence originates from a man between 18 and 29 years old in good health. Sequenced input: memory CD4+ T cells sorted from blood. Stated subset: CD45RA-negative fraction. This chain uses TRBV4-1 with TRBJ2-5; D remains unclear. The CDR3 DNA follows: TGCGCCAGCAGCCAAGTAGGATCTCAAGAGACCCAGTACTTC. Translating gives CASSQVGSQETQYF.